This TCR beta chain was found in a study of OX40 agonist ivuxolimab in advanced cancers. Study-level information: Cohort: roughly 80% men, mean age around 60, aged roughly 20 to 79.

Clones were sequenced by immunoSEQ multiplex PCR, and TCRdb holds only the in-frame ones, with some missing. The sample lists about 73,000 clones; 75% to 95% were seen once. General observations from the study: Expanded clones belonging to CD8+ T cells outnumbered, on average, those of CD4+. Clones of CD4+ and CD8+ blood T cells grew by week 6 at doses of 0.1 to 3.0 mg/kg.

About this clone: Its matching antigen is unknown.

Germline loops: CDR1 MDHEN, CDR2 SYDVKM. This CDR3 has 17 amino acids. Trimming stripped 2 bases from V and 0 bases from J, with 16 bases between. The V call is TRBV28, the J call TRBJ1-2; D unresolved. The clonotype originates from an adult with an advanced solid tumor such as melanoma, head and neck, liver or kidney cancer. Sequencing was performed on CD4+ or CD8+ T cells sorted from blood, taken in a trial of the OX40 agonist ivuxolimab. This CDR3 is CASSLTVGKDSNYGYTF. The DNA for the CDR3 is TGTGCCAGCAGTTTAACAGTCGGGAAGGATTCTAACTATGGCTACACCTTC.